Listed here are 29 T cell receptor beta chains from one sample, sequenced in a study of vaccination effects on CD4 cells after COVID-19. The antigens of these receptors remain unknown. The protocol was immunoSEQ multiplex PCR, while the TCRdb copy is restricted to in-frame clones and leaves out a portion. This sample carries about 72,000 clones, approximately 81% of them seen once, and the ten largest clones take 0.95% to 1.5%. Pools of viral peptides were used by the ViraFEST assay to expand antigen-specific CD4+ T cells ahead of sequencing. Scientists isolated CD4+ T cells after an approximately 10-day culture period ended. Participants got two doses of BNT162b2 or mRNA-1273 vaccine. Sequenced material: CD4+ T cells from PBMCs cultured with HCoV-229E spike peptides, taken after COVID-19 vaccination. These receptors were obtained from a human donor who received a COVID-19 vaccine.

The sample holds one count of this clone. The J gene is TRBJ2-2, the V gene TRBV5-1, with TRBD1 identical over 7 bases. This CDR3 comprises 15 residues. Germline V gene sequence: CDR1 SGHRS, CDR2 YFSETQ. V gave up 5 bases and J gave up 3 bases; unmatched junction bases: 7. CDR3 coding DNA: TGCGCCAGCAGTCGAGGGGGCGGCGACACCGGGGAGCTGTTTTTT. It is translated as CASSRGGGDTGELFF.

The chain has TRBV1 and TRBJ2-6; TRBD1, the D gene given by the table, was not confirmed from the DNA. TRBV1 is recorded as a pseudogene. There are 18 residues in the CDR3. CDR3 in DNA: TGCACCAGCAGCCAAGTAATCAAGGGGCCATCTGGGGCCAACGTCCTGACTTTC. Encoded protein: CTSSQVIKGPSGANVLTF.

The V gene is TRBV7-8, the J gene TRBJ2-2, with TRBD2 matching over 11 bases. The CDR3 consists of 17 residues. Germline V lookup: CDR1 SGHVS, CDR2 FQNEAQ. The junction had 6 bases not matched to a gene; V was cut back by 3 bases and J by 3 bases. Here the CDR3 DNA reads TGTGCCAGCAGCTTCAGGATACTAGCGGGGGACACCGGGGAGCTGTTTTTT. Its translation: CASSFRILAGDTGELFF.

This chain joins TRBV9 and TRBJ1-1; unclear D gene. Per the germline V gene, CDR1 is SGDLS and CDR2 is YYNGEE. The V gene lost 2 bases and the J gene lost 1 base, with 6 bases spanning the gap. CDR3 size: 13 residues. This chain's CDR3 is CASSVSRNTEAFF. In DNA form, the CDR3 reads TGTGCCAGCAGCGTGAGCAGGAACACTGAAGCTTTCTTT. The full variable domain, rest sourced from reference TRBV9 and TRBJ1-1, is DSGVTQTPKHLITATGQRVTLRCSPRSGDLSVYWYQQSLDQGLQFLIQYYNGEERAKGNILERFSAQQFPDLHSELNLSSLELGDSALYFCASSVSRNTEAFFGQGTRLTVV.

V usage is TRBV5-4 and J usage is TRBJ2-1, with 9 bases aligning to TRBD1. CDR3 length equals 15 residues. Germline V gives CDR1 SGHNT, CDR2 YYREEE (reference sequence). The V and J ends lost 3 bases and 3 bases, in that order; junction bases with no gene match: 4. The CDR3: CASSSRDRVYNEQFF. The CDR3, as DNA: TGTGCCAGCAGCTCCCGGGACAGGGTCTACAATGAGCAGTTCTTC.

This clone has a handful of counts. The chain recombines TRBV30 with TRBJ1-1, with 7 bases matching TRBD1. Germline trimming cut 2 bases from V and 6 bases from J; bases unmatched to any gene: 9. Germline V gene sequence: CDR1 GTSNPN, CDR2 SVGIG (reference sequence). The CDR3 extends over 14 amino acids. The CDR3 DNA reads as TGTGCCTGGAGTATAGGCAGGGGGGGTTCTGAAGCTTTCTTT. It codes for CAWSIGRGGSEAFF.

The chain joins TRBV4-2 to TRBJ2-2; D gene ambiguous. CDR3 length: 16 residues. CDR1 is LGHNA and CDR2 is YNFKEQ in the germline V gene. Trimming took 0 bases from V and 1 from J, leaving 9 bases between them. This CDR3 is CASSQEGPGNTGELFF. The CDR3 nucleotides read TGTGCCAGCAGCCAAGAAGGGCCAGGGAACACCGGGGAGCTGTTTTTT.

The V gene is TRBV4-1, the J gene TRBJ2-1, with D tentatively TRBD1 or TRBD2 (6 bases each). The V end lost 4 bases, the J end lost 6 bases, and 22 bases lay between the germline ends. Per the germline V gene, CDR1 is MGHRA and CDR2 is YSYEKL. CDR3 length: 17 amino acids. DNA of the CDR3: TGCGCCAGCAGCCGAGGGGGGATGGTGGGTGGTTCCAATGAGCAGTTCTTC. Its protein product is CASSRGGMVGGSNEQFF.

The CDR3 sequence: CASSPTGDEQFF. Here the CDR3 DNA reads TGTGCCAGCAGCCCTACAGGGGATGAGCAGTTCTTC. V is TRBV6-2 or TRBV6-3 and J is TRBJ2-1; TRBD1 agrees at 7 bases. J gave up 8 bases and V 6 bases, and 4 bases lay outside the gene matches. The V gene's germline CDR1 is MNHEY and CDR2 SVGEGT. The CDR3 runs 12 residues.

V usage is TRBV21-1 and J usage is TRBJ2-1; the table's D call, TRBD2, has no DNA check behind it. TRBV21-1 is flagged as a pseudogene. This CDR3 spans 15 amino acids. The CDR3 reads CASSSRLANLHEQFF. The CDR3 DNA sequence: TGTGCCAGCAGTTCGAGACTAGCGAACCTCCATGAGCAGTTCTTC.

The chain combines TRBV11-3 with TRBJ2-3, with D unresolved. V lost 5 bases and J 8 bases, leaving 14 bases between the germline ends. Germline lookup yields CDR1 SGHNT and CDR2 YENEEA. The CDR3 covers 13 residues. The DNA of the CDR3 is TGTGCCAGCAGCCGGCCCGGTGAAGGTACGCAGTATTTT. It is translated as CASSRPGEGTQYF.

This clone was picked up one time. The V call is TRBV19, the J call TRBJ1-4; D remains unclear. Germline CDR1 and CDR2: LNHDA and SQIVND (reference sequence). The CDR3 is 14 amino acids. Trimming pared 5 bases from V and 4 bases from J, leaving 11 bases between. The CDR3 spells CASSDRVDNEKLFF. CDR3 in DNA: TGTGCCAGTAGTGACCGGGTCGATAATGAAAAACTGTTTTTT.

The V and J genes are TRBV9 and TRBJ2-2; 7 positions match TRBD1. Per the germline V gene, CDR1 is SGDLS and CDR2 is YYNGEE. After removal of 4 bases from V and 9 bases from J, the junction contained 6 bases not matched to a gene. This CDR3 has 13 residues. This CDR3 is CASSTTGSRELFF. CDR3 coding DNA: TGTGCCAGCAGCACGACAGGGAGCAGGGAGCTGTTTTTT.

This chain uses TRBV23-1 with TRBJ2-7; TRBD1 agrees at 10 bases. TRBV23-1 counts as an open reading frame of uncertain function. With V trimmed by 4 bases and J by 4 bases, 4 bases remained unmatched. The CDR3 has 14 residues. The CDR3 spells CASSRDRGLYEQYV. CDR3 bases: TGCGCCAGCAGTCGGGACAGGGGTCTATACGAGCAGTACGTC.

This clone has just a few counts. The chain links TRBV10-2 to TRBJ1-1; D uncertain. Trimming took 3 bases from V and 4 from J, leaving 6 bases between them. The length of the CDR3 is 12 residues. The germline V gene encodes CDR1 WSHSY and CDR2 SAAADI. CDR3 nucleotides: TGCGCCAGCAGTGATTTGGTCACTGAAGCTTTCTTT. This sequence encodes CASSDLVTEAFF.

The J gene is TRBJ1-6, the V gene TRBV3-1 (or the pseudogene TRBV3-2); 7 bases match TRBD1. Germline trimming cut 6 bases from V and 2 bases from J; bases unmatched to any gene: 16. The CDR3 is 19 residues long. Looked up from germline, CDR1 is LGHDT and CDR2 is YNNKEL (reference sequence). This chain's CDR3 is CASRVRQGVFSTYNSPLHF. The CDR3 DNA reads TGTGCCAGCAGGGTAAGACAGGGAGTCTTTAGCACCTATAATTCACCCCTCCACTTT.

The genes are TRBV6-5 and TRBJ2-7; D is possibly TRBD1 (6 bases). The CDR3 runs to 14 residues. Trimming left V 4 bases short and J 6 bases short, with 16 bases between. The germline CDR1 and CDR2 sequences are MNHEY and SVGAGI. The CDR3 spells CASSSKRTAPEQYV. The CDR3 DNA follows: TGTGCCAGCAGTTCCAAAAGGACAGCGCCCGAGCAGTACGTC.

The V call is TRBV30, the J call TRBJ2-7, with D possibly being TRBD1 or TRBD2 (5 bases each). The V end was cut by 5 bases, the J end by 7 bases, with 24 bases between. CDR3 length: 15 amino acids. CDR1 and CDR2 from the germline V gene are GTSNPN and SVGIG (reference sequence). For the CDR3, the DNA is TGTGCCTGGGGACGAGGGGACCTCTGGTTATCGGAGCAGTACGTC. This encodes CAWGRGDLWLSEQYV.

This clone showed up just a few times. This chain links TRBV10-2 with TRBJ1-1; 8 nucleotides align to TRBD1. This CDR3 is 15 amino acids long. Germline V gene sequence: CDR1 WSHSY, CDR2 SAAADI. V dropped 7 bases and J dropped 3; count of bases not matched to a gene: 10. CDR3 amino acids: CASTENWTGHTEAFF. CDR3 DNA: TGCGCCAGCACCGAAAACTGGACAGGGCACACTGAAGCTTTCTTT.

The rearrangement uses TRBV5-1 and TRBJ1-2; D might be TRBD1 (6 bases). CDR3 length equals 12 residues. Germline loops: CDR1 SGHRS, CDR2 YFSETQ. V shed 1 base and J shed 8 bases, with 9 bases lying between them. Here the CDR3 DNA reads TGCGCCAGCAGCTTGACAGGGCAAGGCTACACCTTC. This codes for CASSLTGQGYTF.

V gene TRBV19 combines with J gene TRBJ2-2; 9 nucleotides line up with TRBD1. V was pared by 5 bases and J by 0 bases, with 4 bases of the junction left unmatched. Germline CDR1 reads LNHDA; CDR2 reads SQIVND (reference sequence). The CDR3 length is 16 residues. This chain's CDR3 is CASSPGQGANTGELFF. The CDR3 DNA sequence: TGTGCCAGTAGTCCGGGACAGGGTGCGAACACCGGGGAGCTGTTTTTT.

CDR3 sequence: CASSLGTGSGNTIYF. CDR3 nucleotides: TGCGCCAGCAGCTTGGGGACGGGCTCTGGAAACACCATATATTTT. The rearrangement uses TRBV5-1 and TRBJ1-3; no clear D. The CDR3 has 15 residues. V was clipped by 0 bases and J by 0 bases, with 7 bases between them. CDR1 is SGHRS, CDR2 YFSETQ, per germline.

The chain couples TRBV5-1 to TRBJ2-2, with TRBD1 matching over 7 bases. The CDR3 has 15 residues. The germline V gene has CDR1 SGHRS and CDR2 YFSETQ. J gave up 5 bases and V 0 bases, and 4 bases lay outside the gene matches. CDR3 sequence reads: CASSLVQGETGELFF. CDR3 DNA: TGCGCCAGCAGCTTGGTTCAGGGGGAAACCGGGGAGCTGTTTTTT.

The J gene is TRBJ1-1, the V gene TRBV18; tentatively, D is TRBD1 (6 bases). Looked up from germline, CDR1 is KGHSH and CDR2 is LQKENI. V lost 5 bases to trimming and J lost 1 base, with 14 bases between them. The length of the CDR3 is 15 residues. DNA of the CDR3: TGTGCCAGCTCATTCGCCGGGACAAAGAACACTGAAGCTTTCTTT. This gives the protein CASSFAGTKNTEAFF.

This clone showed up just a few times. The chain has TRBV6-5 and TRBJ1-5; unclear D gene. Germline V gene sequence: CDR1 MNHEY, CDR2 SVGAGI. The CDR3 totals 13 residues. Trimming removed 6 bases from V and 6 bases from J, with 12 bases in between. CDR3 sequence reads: CASSPFRTQPQHF. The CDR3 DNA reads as TGTGCCAGCAGCCCCTTCAGGACTCAGCCCCAGCATTTT.

The CDR3 loop reads CASSLVDRGNEQYV. DNA of the CDR3: TGTGCCAGCAGCTTGGTTGACAGGGGGAACGAGCAGTACGTC. This rearrangement joins TRBV5-6 to TRBJ2-7; 9 nucleotides line up with TRBD1. The V gene end was trimmed by 0 bases and the J gene end by 5 bases; junction bases not matched to a gene: 3. CDR3 length: 14 residues. Germline values: CDR1 SGHDT, CDR2 YYEEEE.

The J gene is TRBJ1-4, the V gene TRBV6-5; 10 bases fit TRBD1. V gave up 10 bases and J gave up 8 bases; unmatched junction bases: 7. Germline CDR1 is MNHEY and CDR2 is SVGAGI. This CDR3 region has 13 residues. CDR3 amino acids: CAIARDRGEKLFF. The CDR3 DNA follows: TGTGCCATCGCCCGGGACAGGGGCGAAAAACTGTTTTTT.

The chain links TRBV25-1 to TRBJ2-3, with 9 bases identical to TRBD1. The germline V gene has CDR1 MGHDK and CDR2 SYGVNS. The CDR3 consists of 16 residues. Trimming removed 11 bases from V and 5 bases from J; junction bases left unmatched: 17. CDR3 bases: TGTGCCGTTGGCGGGACAGGGACTATCGTTCGAGATACGCAGTATTTT. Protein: CAVGGTGTIVRDTQYF. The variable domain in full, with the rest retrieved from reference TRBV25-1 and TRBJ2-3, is EADIYQTPRYLVIGTGKKITLECSQTMGHDKMYWYQQDPGMELHLIHYSYGVNSTEKGDLSSESTVSRIRTEHFPLTLESARPSHTSQYLCAVGGTGTIVRDTQYFGPGTRLTVL.

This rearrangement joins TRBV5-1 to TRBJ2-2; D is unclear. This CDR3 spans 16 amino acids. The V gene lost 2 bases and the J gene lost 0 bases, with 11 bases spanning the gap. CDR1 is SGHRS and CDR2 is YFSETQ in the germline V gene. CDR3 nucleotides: TGCGCCAGCAGCTTCGGAGTACGTTCGAACACCGGGGAGCTGTTTTTT. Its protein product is CASSFGVRSNTGELFF.